This T cell receptor beta chain was sequenced during a study of blood T cell repertoires in COVID-19. For the study at large: Specimens from acute and convalescent COVID-19 originated in the United States, Italy and Spain. The cDNA or gDNA used as material had been derived from T cells, B-cell-depleted T cells, or PBMCs.

The CDR3 contains 18 residues. Trimming at V came to 4 bases and at J to 6 bases, leaving 13 bases not matched to a gene. Germline V gene lookup returns CDR1 MNHEY and CDR2 SVGEGT. Authors' methods: Nucleated cell counts were estimated from reference gene primer amplification. TCRdb keeps only in-frame clones here, not all; method: immunoSEQ multiplex PCR. The V and J calls and the clone size are those of that table, but D and trimming were determined from the DNA. The sample consists of 200,000 to 250,000 clones, roughly 80% of them appearing once. The receptor was isolated from a woman aged 18 to 35 with acute or convalescent COVID-19. Sequenced sample: peripheral blood. V usage is TRBV6-2 or TRBV6-3 and J usage is TRBJ2-1; 12 positions match TRBD2. CDR3 coding DNA: TGTGCCAGCAGTTCCCGGCGCCGACTAGCGGGAGCAACCAATGAGCAGTTCTTC. It translates to CASSSRRRLAGATNEQFF.